The rows below give T cell receptor beta chains drawn from one sample of a study of preoperative IRX-2 immunotherapy in early breast cancer. Profiled with immunoSEQ multiplex PCR; TCRdb holds only in-frame clones, not every one. The sample has over 55,000 clones, approximately 93% seen once; the top ten hold under 2%. The biological material was taken from a patient treated with IRX-2 immunotherapy. The receptors were gathered from a human donor with breast cancer. Each CDR3 is given without its conserved first and last residue.

j_call v_call cdr3_aa
TRBJ2-5 TRBV4-1 ASSQDDEAGPAGTQY
TRBJ2-1 TRBV28 ASSLYRRADEQF
TRBJ1-2 TRBV30 ASLGGTYGYT
TRBJ2-7 TRBV7-8 ASSLAGGTEQY
TRBJ1-4 TRBV10-3 AIRGPGEKLF
TRBJ1-6 TRBV2 ASSTLSSYNSPLH
TRBJ2-1 TRBV11-2 ASSPITGTEYNEQF
TRBJ2-5 TRBV28 ASSPASSVQETQY
TRBJ1-2 TRBV14 ASSQDWAGFYT
TRBJ1-4 TRBV5-8 ASTLSGVNEKLF
TRBJ2-3 TRBV9 ASSANRDPSWSTDTQY
TRBJ1-4 TRBV5-1 ASSLQAQGSSGKLF
TRBJ1-2 TRBV7-2 ASSTGTSKANYGYT
TRBJ2-1 TRBV15 ATVVDASSYNEQF
TRBJ1-2 TRBV19 ASSLSQGGGDYGYT
TRBJ1-5 TRBV6-1 ASSRDSLSNQPQH
TRBJ2-5 TRBV5-4 ASSLPRRKETQY
TRBJ1-2 TRBV2 ASSEGTGNGYT
TRBJ1-2 TRBV19 ASIPTGINYGYT
TRBJ2-7 TRBV27 ASSSRLAGFTSSYEQY
TRBJ2-7 TRBV7-2 ASSRRTATSSYEQY
TRBJ1-2 TRBV5-6 ASGRQGNGYT
TRBJ1-1 TRBV11-2 ASSLILPGQGTRTEAF
TRBJ1-2 TRBV6-5 ASSYSSSHYGYT
TRBJ1-1 TRBV10-3 AIRREQGTEAF
TRBJ2-2 TRBV7-2 ASSLDLGWGELF
TRBJ1-2 TRBV11-2 ASSLSGRYGYT
TRBJ2-2 TRBV7-9 ASSLAARGLPGELF
TRBJ2-1 TRBV9 ASSYNSGRWHEQF
TRBJ1-1 TRBV19 ASSTRSGFTEAF
TRBJ1-1 TRBV28 ASRRTGQGVHF
TRBJ2-3 TRBV4-2 ASSQGGYRVGHRDTQY
TRBJ2-1 TRBV7-2 ASSLGGGGSNEQF
NA TRBV11-2 ASRTTAGGPHEQY
TRBJ1-2 TRBV30 ARQDGGPYGYT
TRBJ2-5 TRBV5-1 ASRSHRSQETQY
TRBJ2-7 TRBV4-2 ASSQYRGADEQY
TRBJ2-3 TRBV6-1 ASSFGRATDTQY
TRBJ1-2 TRBV6-5 ASSRDRSNYGYT